This TCR beta chain appears in the sequencing data of a study of blood T cell repertoires in COVID-19. About the research overall: Samples representing acute and convalescent COVID-19 were sourced from the United States, Italy and Spain. T cells, B-cell-depleted T cells, or PBMCs provided the cDNA or gDNA that served as material.

Using immunoSEQ multiplex PCR, the repertoire was profiled, and TCRdb retains in-frame clones only, with some absent. Found here are roughly 130,000 clones, 84% of them singletons; the top ten hold about 4%. This CDR3 has 16 residues. The germline V gene has CDR1 MDHEN and CDR2 SYDVKM. Trimming pared 2 bases from V and 6 bases from J, leaving 14 bases between. Participants came from roughly 25 US areas, aged roughly 18 to 89 years. Donors of Cohort 3 who recovered were those that had two negative PCRs, clearance, or symptom resolution. The TCR sequence derives from a young woman who had recovered from COVID-19. The chain links TRBV28 to TRBJ1-6, with a tentative D call TRBD1 (6 bases). The sequenced sample consisted of PBMCs or T cells enriched from blood (not recorded which). CDR3 region: CASSLGSGGINSPLHF. In nucleotides, the CDR3 is TGTGCCAGCAGTTTAGGATCGGGGGGCATTAATTCACCCCTCCACTTT. Based on the CDR3 plus reference TRBV28 and TRBJ1-6, the full variable domain is DVKVTQSSRYLVKRTGEKVFLECVQDMDHENMFWYRQDPGLGLRLIYFSYDVKMKEKGDIPEGYSVSREKKERFSLILESASTNQTSMYLCASSLGSGGINSPLHFGNGTRLTVT.